This T cell receptor beta chain was obtained from a study of T cell responses to AZD1222 COVID-19 vaccine. Generated by immunoSEQ multiplex PCR, the TCRdb table keeps only in-frame clones and is missing some. The repertoire holds around 150,000 clones, with around nine tenths as singletons. Overall study results and limits: Baseline serostatus was positive in only a handful of AZD1222 recipients. After two AZD1222 doses, spike-specific TCR breadth and depth rose versus day 0. Epitopes outside B.1.351 and B.1.1.7 mutated regions reportedly drew nearly half of spike TCRs.

A remark on this clone: Its antigen is as yet unknown.

This specimen consisted of peripheral blood, obtained on day 0 of AZD1222 vaccination. The clonotype originates from an adult in good health.

As DNA, the CDR3 is TGTGCCAGCAGTTATTCCGGGACCCCCTCCTACGAGCAGTACTTC. It yields the protein CASSYSGTPSYEQYF. This rearrangement joins TRBV6-5 to TRBJ2-7; D possibly uses TRBD1 or TRBD2 (5 bases each). The CDR3 length is 15 residues. The V end lost 3 bases, the J end lost 0 bases, and 12 bases lay between the germline ends. Germline loops: CDR1 MNHEY, CDR2 SVGAGI.